This TCR beta chain is drawn from a study of metastatic and nonmetastatic thyroid tumors. MiXCR was used by TCRdb to re-call the PCR reads. The sample has approximately 32,000 clones; 15% to 20% are singletons. This clone is classed as medium-sized. The CDR3 consists of 13 residues. Germline CDR1 reads MNHEY; CDR2 reads SVGAGI. V dropped 0 bases and J dropped 13 bases, with 12 bases sitting between them. No patient received treatment before thyroid surgery. The genes are TRBV6-5 and TRBJ1-4; perhaps TRBD1 as D (5 bases). This TCR derives from a female donor with papillary thyroid cancer or a benign thyroid nodule (not recorded which). Some clones in this sample may be carry-over from other donors' samples. Specimen: blood. In nucleotides, the CDR3 is TGTGCCAGCAGTTACTCCAACCAGGGACTACTGTTTTTT. This codes for CASSYSNQGLLFF.